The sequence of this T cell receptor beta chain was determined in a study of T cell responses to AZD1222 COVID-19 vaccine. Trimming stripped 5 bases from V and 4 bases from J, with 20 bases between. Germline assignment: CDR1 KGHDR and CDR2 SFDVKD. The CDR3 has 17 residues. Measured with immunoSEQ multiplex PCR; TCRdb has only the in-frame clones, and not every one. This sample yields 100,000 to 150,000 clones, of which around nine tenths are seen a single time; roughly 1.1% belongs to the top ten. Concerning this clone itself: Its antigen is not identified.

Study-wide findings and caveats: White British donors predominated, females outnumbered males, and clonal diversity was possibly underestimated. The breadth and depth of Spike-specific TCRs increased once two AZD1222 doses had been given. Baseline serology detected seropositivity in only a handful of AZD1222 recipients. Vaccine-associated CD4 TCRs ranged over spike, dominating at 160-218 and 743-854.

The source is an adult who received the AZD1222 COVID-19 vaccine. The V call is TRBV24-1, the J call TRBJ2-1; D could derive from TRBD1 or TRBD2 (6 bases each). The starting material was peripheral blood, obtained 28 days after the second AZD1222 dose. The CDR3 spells CATSAQRATGGYNEQFF. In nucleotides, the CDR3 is TGTGCCACCAGTGCCCAGCGGGCGACAGGAGGGTACAATGAGCAGTTCTTC.